The entry below describes one TCR beta chain. Its antigen is undetermined. Primers: 60 Vbeta forward and 13 Jbeta reverse. TCRdb's table, derived via immunoSEQ multiplex PCR, lists solely in-frame clones and lacks some. The sample consists of around 130,000 clones, over 75% of them appearing once. Donors sampled were nominally healthy, though unrecorded immune exposures were likely. This record belongs to a study of cytomegalovirus exposure and HLA in healthy donors. Study outcomes and limitations: Earlier results showed most TCR beta V segments being productive about 87% or about 30% of the time.

Germline assignment: CDR1 MNHNY and CDR2 SVGAGI (reference sequence). Germline trimming cut 7 bases from V and 4 bases from J; bases unmatched to any gene: 9. CDR3 size: 14 residues. The sample comprised PBMCs. This sequence joins TRBV6-6 and TRBJ2-5; TRBD2 agrees at 7 bases. The sequence was obtained from a man aged 25-45 years in good health and CMV-seronegative. The CDR3 nucleotides read TGTGCCAGCACCCACCGGGGAGGGTTAGAGACCCAGTACTTC. Its protein product is CASTHRGGLETQYF.